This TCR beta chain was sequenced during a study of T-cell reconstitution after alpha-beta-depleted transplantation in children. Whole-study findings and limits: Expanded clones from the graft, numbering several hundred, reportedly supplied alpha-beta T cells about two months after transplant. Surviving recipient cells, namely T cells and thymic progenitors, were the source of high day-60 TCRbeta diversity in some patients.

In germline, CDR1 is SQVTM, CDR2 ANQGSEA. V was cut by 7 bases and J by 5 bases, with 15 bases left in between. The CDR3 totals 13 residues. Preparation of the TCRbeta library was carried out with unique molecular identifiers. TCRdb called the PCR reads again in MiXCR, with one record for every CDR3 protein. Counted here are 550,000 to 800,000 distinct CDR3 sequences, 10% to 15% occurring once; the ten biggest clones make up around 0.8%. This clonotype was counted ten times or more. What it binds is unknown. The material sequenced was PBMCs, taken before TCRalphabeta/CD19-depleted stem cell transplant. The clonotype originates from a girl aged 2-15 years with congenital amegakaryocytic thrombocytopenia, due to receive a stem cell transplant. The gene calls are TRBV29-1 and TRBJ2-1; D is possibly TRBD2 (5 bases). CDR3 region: CSGRASSDNEQFF. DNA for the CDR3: TGCAGCGGTCGGGCTAGCTCGGACAATGAGCAGTTCTTC.